This TCR beta chain came from a study of blood T cell repertoires in COVID-19. As for the study in general: Sample material is recorded as cDNA or gDNA derived from T cells, B-cell-depleted T cells, or PBMCs.

Per the authors' pipeline: Nucleated cell counts were estimated from reference gene primer amplification. Only in-frame clones appear in the TCRdb table, and some are missing; sequencing was by immunoSEQ multiplex PCR. V and J calls and clone size are given by that table; D and trimming were obtained from the DNA. The sample gives around 200,000 clones, around 89% of which show up once; 0.77% is in the top ten. J lost 0 bases, V lost 2 bases, and 6 bases had no gene match. The CDR3 runs 16 residues. The germline gives CDR1 MDHEN, CDR2 SYDVKM. Participant ages covered roughly 18 to 89 years across 24 US areas.

This chain connects TRBV28 to TRBJ2-7; 8 nucleotides match TRBD1. The sequencing input was PBMCs or T cells enriched from blood (not recorded which). The sequence derives from a woman between 18 and 29 years old who had recovered from COVID-19. Here the CDR3 reads CASSLTGQGNSYEQYF. The CDR3 nucleotides are TGTGCCAGCAGTTTAACCGGACAGGGTAACTCCTACGAGCAGTACTTC.